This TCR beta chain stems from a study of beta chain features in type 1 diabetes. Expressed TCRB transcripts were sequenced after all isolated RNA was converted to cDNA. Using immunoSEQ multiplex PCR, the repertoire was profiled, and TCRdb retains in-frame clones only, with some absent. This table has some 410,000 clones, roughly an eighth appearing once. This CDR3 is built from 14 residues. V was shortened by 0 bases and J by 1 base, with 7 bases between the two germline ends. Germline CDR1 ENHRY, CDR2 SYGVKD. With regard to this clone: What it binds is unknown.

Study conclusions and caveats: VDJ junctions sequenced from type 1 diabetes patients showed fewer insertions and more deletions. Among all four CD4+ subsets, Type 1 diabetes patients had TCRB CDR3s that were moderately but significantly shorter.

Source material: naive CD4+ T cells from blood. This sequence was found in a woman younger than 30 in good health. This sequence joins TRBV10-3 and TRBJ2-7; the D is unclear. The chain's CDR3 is CAISESATSYEQYF. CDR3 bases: TGTGCCATCAGTGAGTCCGCCACTTCCTACGAGCAGTACTTC.